This TCR beta chain derives from a study of type 1 regulatory T cells. This clonotype turned up a few times. Its antigen is as yet unknown. TCRdb called the reads again in MiXCR, with one record for every CDR3 protein. The repertoire has roughly 65,000 distinct CDR3 sequences, approximately 50% of them found once; the top ten carry roughly 2.2%. The CDR3 runs to 14 residues. The ends were cut back, 0 bases at V and 5 bases at J, with 8 bases in the middle. Per germline, CDR1 LGHDT and CDR2 YNNKEL (reference sequence). The V call is TRBV3-1, the J call TRBJ1-5; D unresolved. This TCR was sampled from a human donor in good health. Sequencing was carried out using cultured non-Tr1 T cells, either the whole culture or a sorted T cell fraction (not recorded which). CDR3 in amino acids: CASSQEGGHQPQHF. The CDR3 nucleotides are TGTGCCAGCAGCCAAGAAGGAGGGCATCAGCCCCAGCATTTT.